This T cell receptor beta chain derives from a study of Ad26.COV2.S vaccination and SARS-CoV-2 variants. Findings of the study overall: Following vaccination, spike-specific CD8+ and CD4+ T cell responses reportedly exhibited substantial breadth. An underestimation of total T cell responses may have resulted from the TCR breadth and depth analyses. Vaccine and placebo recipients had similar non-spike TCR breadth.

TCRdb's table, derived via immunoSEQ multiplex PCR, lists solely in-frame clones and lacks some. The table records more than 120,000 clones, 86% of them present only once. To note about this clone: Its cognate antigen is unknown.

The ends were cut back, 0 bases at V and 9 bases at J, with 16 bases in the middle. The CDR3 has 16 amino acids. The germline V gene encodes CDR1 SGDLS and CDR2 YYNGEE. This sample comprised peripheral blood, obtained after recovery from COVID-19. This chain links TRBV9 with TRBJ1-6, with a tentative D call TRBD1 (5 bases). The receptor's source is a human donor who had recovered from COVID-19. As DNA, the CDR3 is TGTGCCAGCAGCGTAGAGCCAGGGTGGATAGGTTCACCCCTCCACTTT. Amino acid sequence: CASSVEPGWIGSPLHF. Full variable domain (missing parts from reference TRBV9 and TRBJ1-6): DSGVTQTPKHLITATGQRVTLRCSPRSGDLSVYWYQQSLDQGLQFLIQYYNGEERAKGNILERFSAQQFPDLHSELNLSSLELGDSALYFCASSVEPGWIGSPLHFGNGTRLTVT.